These 23 T cell receptor beta chains share one sample of origin, sequenced in a study of beta chain features in type 1 diabetes. Study results and caveats: People with Type 1 diabetes carried modestly yet significantly shorter TCRB CDR3s in all four CD4+ subsets.

Reverse transcribing all isolated RNA meant expressed TCRB transcripts were sequenced. The assay was immunoSEQ multiplex PCR, and TCRdb's table has in-frame clones only and misses some. In the table there are about 260,000 clones, around 21% of which are singletons. No antigens are known for them. The sequenced material came from naive CD4+ T cells from blood. These receptors were collected from a woman aged 40 to 55 with type 1 diabetes.

Only a few counts were recorded for this clone. The same CDR3 can be traced to other DNA sequences in this sample. The chain is built from TRBV30 and TRBJ1-1; a weak D match, TRBD1 (5 bases). The CDR3 loop spans 13 amino acids. Trimming left V 0 bases short and J 1 base short, with 6 bases between. Germline V gene sequence: CDR1 GTSNPN, CDR2 SVGIG (reference sequence). The CDR3 DNA follows: TGTGCCTGGAGTGTACAGGAGAACACTGAAGCTTTCTTT. This sequence encodes CAWSVQENTEAFF.

The CDR3 DNA is TGTGCCAGCAGTTACGGGCCCCAAGGCCGGGAGCAGTTCTTC. It codes for CASSYGPQGREQFF. This sequence joins TRBV6-5 and TRBJ2-1; D not certain. This CDR3 is built from 14 residues. The V and J ends lost 2 bases and 10 bases respectively, with 15 bases between them. Germline-derived CDR1 and CDR2 are MNHEY and SVGAGI.

This chain connects TRBV4-1 to TRBJ1-2; possible D gene TRBD1, 6 bases. CDR3 length equals 15 residues. CDR1 is MGHRA, CDR2 YSYEKL, per germline. V shed 2 bases and J shed 8 bases, with 18 bases lying between them. CDR3 coding DNA: TGCGCCAGCAGCCAACAGATTGAACAGGGTCGGGGCTACACCTTC. It translates to CASSQQIEQGRGYTF.

This chain uses TRBV7-9 with TRBJ2-5; no definite D call. Per the germline V gene, CDR1 is SEHNR and CDR2 is FQNEAQ (reference sequence). The CDR3 loop spans 13 amino acids. V lost 1 base, J lost 4 bases, and 7 bases lay in between. DNA of the CDR3: TGTGCCAGCAGCTTAGACCCGGGAGAGACCCAGTACTTC. Protein: CASSLDPGETQYF.

This clone has more than one count but fewer than ten. Additional DNA sequences in this sample encode the identical CDR3. The V call is TRBV18, the J call TRBJ2-5; the match to TRBD1 covers 9 bases. CDR3 length: 14 amino acids. CDR1 is KGHSH, CDR2 LQKENI, per germline. Trimming removed 3 bases from V and 4 bases from J; junction bases left unmatched: 3. In DNA form, the CDR3 reads TGTGCCAGCTCACCCGGACAGGGGCCAGAGACCCAGTACTTC. This encodes CASSPGQGPETQYF.

The chain recombines TRBV30 with TRBJ2-1; maybe TRBD1 (5 bases). V dropped 2 bases and J dropped 4 bases, with 9 bases sitting between them. This CDR3 contains 13 residues. Germline CDR1 reads GTSNPN; CDR2 reads SVGIG (reference sequence). CDR3 region: CAWSSRQYNEQFF. The CDR3 nucleotides read TGTGCCTGGAGTTCCAGACAGTACAATGAGCAGTTCTTC. Together with reference TRBV30 and TRBJ2-1, the CDR3 gives the full variable domain: SQTIHQWPATLVQPVGSPLSLECTVEGTSNPNLYWYRQAAGRGLQLLFYSVGIGQISSEVPQNLSASRPQDRQFILSSKKLLLSDSGFYLCAWSSRQYNEQFFGPGTRLTVL.

This clone was counted only a few times. The chain couples TRBV9 to TRBJ1-1; a weak D match, TRBD1 (6 bases). Trimming removed 3 bases from V and 3 bases from J, with 15 bases in between. The CDR3 spans 15 residues. The germline V gene has CDR1 SGDLS and CDR2 YYNGEE. Here the CDR3 DNA reads TGTGCCAGCAGCGCAAGGGGGGGAAGGGACACTGAAGCTTTCTTT. Translation: CASSARGGRDTEAFF.

This clone appeared a few times. The V gene is TRBV9, the J gene TRBJ2-5; D remains ambiguous. CDR3 size: 14 residues. Germline assignment: CDR1 SGDLS and CDR2 YYNGEE. V lost 0 bases to trimming and J lost 4 bases, with 10 bases between them. Here the CDR3 DNA reads TGTGCCAGCAGCGTAGACCTACGTCTAGAGACCCAGTACTTC. This codes for CASSVDLRLETQYF.

This clone occurred a few times. The chain combines TRBV2 with TRBJ2-7; D ambiguous. The ends were cut back, 4 bases at V and 7 bases at J, with 11 bases in the middle. The germline V gene has CDR1 SNHLY and CDR2 FYNNEI. The CDR3 has 12 residues. CDR3 sequence reads: CASSAGWQEQYF. In DNA, the CDR3 is TGTGCCAGCAGTGCAGGTTGGCAGGAGCAGTACTTC. The full variable domain, with the rest looked up from reference TRBV2 and TRBJ2-7, is EPEVTQTPSHQVTQMGQEVILRCVPISNHLYFYWYRQILGQKVEFLVSFYNNEISEKSEIFDDQFSVERPDGSNFTLKIRSTKLEDSAMYFCASSAGWQEQYFGPGTRLTVT.

This clone came up a few times. This chain connects TRBV5-1 to TRBJ2-4, with 8 positions matching TRBD2. Germline V lookup: CDR1 SGHRS, CDR2 YFSETQ. The CDR3 totals 14 residues. With 7 bases clipped from V and 6 bases from J, the junction kept 9 bases outside the gene matches. The CDR3 loop is CASAREGPRNIQYF. The CDR3 region has the DNA TGCGCCAGCGCCCGGGAGGGGCCTAGAAACATTCAGTACTTC.

This clone has just a few counts. The chain links TRBV9 to TRBJ1-1; perhaps TRBD1 as D (5 bases). The CDR3 consists of 13 residues. V was shortened by 0 bases and J by 10 bases, with 13 bases between the two germline ends. CDR1 is SGDLS, CDR2 YYNGEE, per germline. The CDR3 loop is CASSVVDNVAAFF. The CDR3 DNA reads TGTGCCAGCAGCGTAGTGGACAACGTCGCAGCTTTCTTT.

This clone has more than one count but fewer than ten. This chain joins TRBV7-3 and TRBJ2-1; a possible D gene is TRBD1 (5 bases). Germline-derived CDR1 and CDR2 are SGHTA and FQGTGA. CDR3 length: 17 amino acids. Trimming removed 5 bases at V and 0 bases at J, with 17 bases between. The CDR3 bases are TGTGCCAGCAGCCCCACCTGGGGCGGAAGCTCCTACAATGAGCAGTTCTTC. The encoded protein is CASSPTWGGSSYNEQFF.

This clone appeared a few times. The chain employs TRBV6-1 and TRBJ1-2; 8 nucleotides match TRBD1. Germline V gene data show CDR1 as MNHNS and CDR2 as SASEGT. V lost 7 bases, J lost 4 bases, and 5 bases stayed unmatched. CDR3 length: 13 residues. The CDR3 sequence: CASIRDRGYGYTF. The CDR3 region has the DNA TGTGCCAGCATCAGAGACAGGGGCTATGGCTACACCTTC.

This clone was observed a few times. The chain carries TRBV5-1 and TRBJ2-1; 7 nucleotides match TRBD1. J gave up 2 bases and V 4 bases, and 3 bases lay outside the gene matches. The CDR3 has 14 amino acids. CDR1 is SGHRS and CDR2 is YFSETQ in the germline V gene. The CDR3 nucleotides are TGCGCCAGCAGCGACAGGGCCCCCTACAATGAGCAGTTCTTC. This codes for CASSDRAPYNEQFF.

In this sample, this clone turned up a few times. The chain links TRBV28 to TRBJ1-1; tentative D call: TRBD1 (6 bases). The V end lost 5 bases, the J end lost 2 bases, and 18 bases lay between the germline ends. This CDR3 has 16 residues. Looked up from germline, CDR1 is MDHEN and CDR2 is SYDVKM. CDR3 nucleotides: TGTGCCAGCAGTCCCTCAGGGGCGCGCCGAAACACTGAAGCTTTCTTT. Protein sequence: CASSPSGARRNTEAFF.

This clone was picked up a small number of times. The V and J genes are TRBV7-2 and TRBJ2-3; TRBD1 matches 7 bases. With 4 bases clipped from V and 0 bases from J, the junction kept 4 bases outside the gene matches. The CDR3 extends over 15 amino acids. The germline CDR1 and CDR2 sequences are SGHTA and FQGNSA. CDR3 nucleotide sequence: TGTGCCAGCAGCTCCCTGGGACAGAGCACAGATACGCAGTATTTT. Its translation is CASSSLGQSTDTQYF.

This clone has more than one count but fewer than ten. Other DNA sequences in the same sample also yield this CDR3. V usage is TRBV9 and J usage is TRBJ2-7, with TRBD2 matching 10 bases. With V trimmed by 0 bases and J by 7 bases, 7 bases remained unmatched. The CDR3 is made up of 15 amino acids. Germline V lookup: CDR1 SGDLS, CDR2 YYNGEE. The DNA for the CDR3 is TGTGCCAGCAGCGTAGCTCTAGCGGGAGTTGGTGAGCAGTACTTC. This encodes CASSVALAGVGEQYF.

There are a few counts of this clone. V gene TRBV20-1 combines with J gene TRBJ2-7; D is undetermined. The CDR3 sequence is 11 residues long. V was shortened by 6 bases and J by 6 bases, with 12 bases between the two germline ends. Germline loops: CDR1 DFQATT, CDR2 SNEGSKA (reference sequence). CDR3 residues: CSATVVPEQYF. The CDR3 DNA sequence: TGCAGTGCAACAGTGGTCCCCGAGCAGTACTTC.

This clone was counted only a few times. The CDR3 loop is CASSYGQGAETQYF. The CDR3 nucleotides are TGTGCCAGCAGTTACGGACAGGGGGCGGAGACCCAGTACTTC. V gene TRBV6-6 combines with J gene TRBJ2-5; TRBD1 aligns across 11 bases. Germline assignment: CDR1 MNHNY and CDR2 SVGAGI (reference sequence). V gave up 2 bases and J gave up 5 bases; unmatched junction bases: 1. The CDR3 has 14 amino acids.

This clone was seen only a few times. This rearrangement joins TRBV19 to TRBJ1-5, with D possibly being TRBD1 (5 bases). V dropped 7 bases and J dropped 3 bases, with 10 bases sitting between them. CDR3 size: 13 residues. Germline CDR1 reads LNHDA; CDR2 reads SQIVND (reference sequence). CDR3 in amino acids: CASKEQDNQPQHF. The DNA for the CDR3 is TGTGCCAGTAAGGAACAGGACAATCAGCCCCAGCATTTT.

This clone was found a few times. The chain is built from TRBV4-3 and TRBJ1-1, with TRBD1 matching 7 bases. V lost 5 bases and J lost 5; bases outside the gene matches: 8. The CDR3 is 14 residues long. Germline loops: CDR1 LGHNA, CDR2 YSLEER. CDR3 nucleotide sequence: TGCGCCAGCAGCGTTCGGACAGGAGGAACTGAAGCTTTCTTT. As protein: CASSVRTGGTEAFF.

The CDR3 DNA sequence: TGTGCCAGCAGCCCGGACAGACACACCGGGGAGCTGTTTTTT. Translation: CASSPDRHTGELFF. The gene calls are TRBV11-2 and TRBJ2-2; D possibly corresponds to TRBD1 (6 bases). The CDR3 extends over 14 amino acids. The ends were cut back, 5 bases at V and 3 bases at J, with 10 bases in the middle. From germline, CDR1 is SGHAT and CDR2 FQNNGV.

This clone was detected only a few times. The chain combines TRBV20-1 with TRBJ2-1, with 7 bases matching TRBD2. The CDR3 has 11 amino acids. Germline CDR1 DFQATT, CDR2 SNEGSKA (reference sequence). V shed 0 bases and J 15 bases; nucleotides not matched to a gene: 5. The CDR3 reads CSARDRGEGFF. CDR3 in DNA: TGCAGTGCTAGAGATCGGGGGGAAGGGTTCTTC.